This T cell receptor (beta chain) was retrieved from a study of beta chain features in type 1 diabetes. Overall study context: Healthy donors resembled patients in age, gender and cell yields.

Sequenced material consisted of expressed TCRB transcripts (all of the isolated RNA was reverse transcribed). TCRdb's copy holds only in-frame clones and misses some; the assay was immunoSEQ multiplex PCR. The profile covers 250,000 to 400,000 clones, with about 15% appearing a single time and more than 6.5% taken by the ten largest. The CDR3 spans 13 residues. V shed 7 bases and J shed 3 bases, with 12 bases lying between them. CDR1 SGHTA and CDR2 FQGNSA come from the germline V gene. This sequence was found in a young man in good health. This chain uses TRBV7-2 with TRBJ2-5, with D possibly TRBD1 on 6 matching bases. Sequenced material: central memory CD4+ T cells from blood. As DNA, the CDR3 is TGTGCCAGCACCAAGGACAGAGAAGAGACCCAGTACTTC. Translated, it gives CASTKDREETQYF.